A selection of T cell receptor beta chains follows, all from one sample in a study of blood T cell repertoires in COVID-19. Using immunoSEQ multiplex PCR, the repertoire was profiled, and TCRdb retains in-frame clones only, with some absent. The table lists a few hundred thousand clones, 86% of them singletons. The sequenced sample was PBMCs or T cells enriched from blood (not recorded which). These receptors all come from a woman aged 40 to 55 with acute COVID-19. Both conserved end residues are part of each CDR3. The D gene is left open where the match is weak. Only part of the rows carry a size: once, few, many, or a class if the clone is expanded.

V gene: TRBV5-4
clone size: few
J gene: TRBJ1-2
D gene: -
CDR3 length: 13
CDR3 DNA: TGTGCCAGCAGCTTAAATACAGGATTATCCTACACCTTC
CDR3 protein: CASSLNTGLSYTF

V gene: TRBV12-3/TRBV12-4
clone size: -
J gene: TRBJ2-3
D gene: TRBD1
CDR3 length: 13
CDR3 DNA: TGTGCCAGCAGTAGGGACAGAAAAGATACGCAGTATTTT
CDR3 protein: CASSRDRKDTQYF

V gene: TRBV28
clone size: few
J gene: TRBJ1-1
D gene: TRBD1
CDR3 length: 15
CDR3 DNA: TGTGCCAGTAAAAGACAGGGCTGGATGAACACTGAAGCTTTCTTT
CDR3 protein: CASKRQGWMNTEAFF

V gene: TRBV24-1
clone size: -
J gene: TRBJ2-5
D gene: TRBD1
CDR3 length: 15
CDR3 DNA: TGTGCCACCAGTGATTCGGACAGGGTCAGGGAGACCCAGTACTTC
CDR3 protein: CATSDSDRVRETQYF

V gene: TRBV5-8
clone size: once
J gene: TRBJ1-4
D gene: -
CDR3 length: 14
CDR3 DNA: TGTGCCAGCAGCAGAGGGTCAACTAATGAAAAACTGTTTTTT
CDR3 protein: CASSRGSTNEKLFF

V gene: TRBV19
clone size: -
J gene: TRBJ1-5
D gene: -
CDR3 length: 15
CDR3 DNA: TGTGCCAGTAAAGCGGGGGACCGGGGCAATCAGCCCCAGCATTTT
CDR3 protein: CASKAGDRGNQPQHF

V gene: TRBV19
clone size: -
J gene: TRBJ1-5
D gene: -
CDR3 length: 15
CDR3 DNA: TGTGCCAGCCAAGGACGAACCAGGGTCGATCAGCCCCAGCATTTT
CDR3 protein: CASQGRTRVDQPQHF

V gene: TRBV6-2/TRBV6-3
clone size: -
J gene: TRBJ1-2
D gene: -
CDR3 length: 12
CDR3 DNA: TGTGCCAGCAGTTCAAAGGGGGTTGGCTACACCTTC
CDR3 protein: CASSSKGVGYTF

V gene: TRBV7-2
clone size: -
J gene: TRBJ1-6
D gene: -
CDR3 length: 15
CDR3 DNA: TGTGCCAGCAGCCCCCAGGCCAGGCCCAATTCACCCCTCCACTTT
CDR3 protein: CASSPQARPNSPLHF

V gene: TRBV5-8
clone size: -
J gene: TRBJ1-1
D gene: -
CDR3 length: 15
CDR3 DNA: TGTGCCAGCAGCTTGGGGCAGGGATGGTCTACTGAAGCTTTCTTT
CDR3 protein: CASSLGQGWSTEAFF

V gene: TRBV21-1
clone size: -
J gene: TRBJ1-1
D gene: -
CDR3 length: 15
CDR3 DNA: TGTGCCAGCAGCAAATCAAGACAGATCTACACTGAAGCTTTCTTT
CDR3 protein: CASSKSRQIYTEAFF

V gene: TRBV11-2
clone size: -
J gene: TRBJ1-2
D gene: -
CDR3 length: 13
CDR3 DNA: TGTGCCAGCAGCTACGGGGGGCGGAGTGGCTACACCTTC
CDR3 protein: CASSYGGRSGYTF

V gene: TRBV10-3
clone size: -
J gene: TRBJ2-7
D gene: TRBD2
CDR3 length: 14
CDR3 DNA: TGTGCCACGAAACCGACTAGCGGGGGTTACGAGCAGTACTTC
CDR3 protein: CATKPTSGGYEQYF

V gene: TRBV5-5
clone size: -
J gene: TRBJ2-7
D gene: TRBD2
CDR3 length: 18
CDR3 DNA: TGTGCCAGCAGCTTGAGTAGACTTGCGGAGCGGGAGGGCTACGAGCAGTACTTC
CDR3 protein: CASSLSRLAEREGYEQYF

V gene: TRBV11-3
clone size: -
J gene: TRBJ2-2
D gene: -
CDR3 length: 14
CDR3 DNA: TGTGCCAGCAGCTTAGGACTTCTCACCGGGGAGCTGTTTTTT
CDR3 protein: CASSLGLLTGELFF

V gene: TRBV19
clone size: few
J gene: TRBJ1-1
D gene: -
CDR3 length: 14
CDR3 DNA: TGTGCCAGTTCAACGGACAGACTGAACACTGAAGCTTTCTTT
CDR3 protein: CASSTDRLNTEAFF

V gene: TRBV19
clone size: -
J gene: TRBJ1-3
D gene: -
CDR3 length: 16
CDR3 DNA: TGTGCCAGTAGTAAGGGGCCAGGAACCTCTGGAAACACCATATATTTT
CDR3 protein: CASSKGPGTSGNTIYF

V gene: TRBV4-3
clone size: -
J gene: TRBJ1-1
D gene: -
CDR3 length: 14
CDR3 DNA: TGCGCCAGCAGCCAATCCCTCGGGGAGGGCAGCGCTTTCTTT
CDR3 protein: CASSQSLGEGSAFF

V gene: TRBV12-5
clone size: -
J gene: TRBJ1-3
D gene: -
CDR3 length: 18
CDR3 DNA: TGTGCTAGTGGTTTGTTCCATTCTGGGGACTCCTCTGGAAACACCATATATTTT
CDR3 protein: CASGLFHSGDSSGNTIYF

V gene: TRBV6-2/TRBV6-3
clone size: -
J gene: TRBJ2-1
D gene: TRBD2
CDR3 length: 16
CDR3 DNA: TGTGCCAGCAGTTTCAGGACTAGCGGGGTTAACAATGAGCAGTTCTTC
CDR3 protein: CASSFRTSGVNNEQFF

V gene: TRBV4-2
clone size: -
J gene: TRBJ2-5
D gene: TRBD2
CDR3 length: 15
CDR3 DNA: TGTGCCAGCAGCCAAGAAGGCGGGAGGGCCGAGACCCAGTACTTC
CDR3 protein: CASSQEGGRAETQYF

V gene: TRBV18
clone size: once
J gene: TRBJ2-1
D gene: TRBD1
CDR3 length: 14
CDR3 DNA: TGTGCCAGCTCTCCGGGACAGAATTACAATGAGCAGTTCTTC
CDR3 protein: CASSPGQNYNEQFF

V gene: TRBV15
clone size: -
J gene: TRBJ1-5
D gene: TRBD1
CDR3 length: 14
CDR3 DNA: TGTGCCACCAGCTCGGGACAGCGCAATCAGCCCCAGCATTTT
CDR3 protein: CATSSGQRNQPQHF

V gene: TRBV6-6
clone size: once
J gene: TRBJ2-2
D gene: TRBD1
CDR3 length: 17
CDR3 DNA: TGTGCCAGCAGCCGAAAAAGACCGGGACAGGGGTCCGGGGAGCTGTTTTTT
CDR3 protein: CASSRKRPGQGSGELFF

V gene: TRBV28
clone size: -
J gene: TRBJ1-6
D gene: -
CDR3 length: 17
CDR3 DNA: TGTGCCAGCAGTCTCATTAAGAGGGCCGGGGATAATTCACCCCTCCACTTT
CDR3 protein: CASSLIKRAGDNSPLHF

V gene: TRBV7-9
clone size: -
J gene: TRBJ2-2
D gene: -
CDR3 length: 14
CDR3 DNA: TGTGCCAGCAGCTTAACGATCCCGGGAGGGGAGCTGTTTTTT
CDR3 protein: CASSLTIPGGELFF

V gene: TRBV19
clone size: -
J gene: TRBJ1-5
D gene: TRBD1
CDR3 length: 16
CDR3 DNA: TGTGCCAGTAGTGCCCCGACAGGGGGAGGTGGTCAGCCCCAGCATTTT
CDR3 protein: CASSAPTGGGGQPQHF

V gene: TRBV11-3
clone size: -
J gene: TRBJ2-3
D gene: TRBD2
CDR3 length: 17
CDR3 DNA: TGTGCCAGCAGCTCCGGGACTAGCGGGAGGATCACAGATACGCAGTATTTT
CDR3 protein: CASSSGTSGRITDTQYF

V gene: TRBV3-1/TRBV3-2
clone size: once
J gene: TRBJ2-5
D gene: TRBD1
CDR3 length: 15
CDR3 DNA: TGTGCCAGCAGCCAAGGGCTAACAGGGGAGAAGACCCAGTACTTC
CDR3 protein: CASSQGLTGEKTQYF

V gene: TRBV18
clone size: -
J gene: TRBJ1-2
D gene: -
CDR3 length: 13
CDR3 DNA: TGTGCCAGCGCAATAGACGGGAACTATGGCTACACCTTC
CDR3 protein: CASAIDGNYGYTF

V gene: TRBV27
clone size: -
J gene: TRBJ2-7
D gene: TRBD1
CDR3 length: 15
CDR3 DNA: TGTGCCAGCAGAACTACCGGGACAGGGAACTACGAGCAGTACTTC
CDR3 protein: CASRTTGTGNYEQYF

V gene: TRBV5-1
clone size: -
J gene: TRBJ1-2
D gene: -
CDR3 length: 15
CDR3 DNA: TGCGCCAGCAGCTTCGGCCAGGGCCTGAGCTATGGCTACACCTTC
CDR3 protein: CASSFGQGLSYGYTF

V gene: TRBV7-2
clone size: -
J gene: TRBJ1-5
D gene: -
CDR3 length: 12
CDR3 DNA: TGTGCCAGCAGCACAAACAGTCAGCCCCAGCATTTT
CDR3 protein: CASSTNSQPQHF

V gene: TRBV7-2
clone size: -
J gene: TRBJ1-1
D gene: -
CDR3 length: 15
CDR3 DNA: TGTGCCAGCAGCCAAAACGGTCAGATTTTGAACAGAGCTTTCTTT
CDR3 protein: CASSQNGQILNRAFF

V gene: TRBV27
clone size: -
J gene: TRBJ2-7
D gene: TRBD1
CDR3 length: 14
CDR3 DNA: TGTGCCAGCAGACGGGGACAGGGCACCTACGAGCAGTACTTC
CDR3 protein: CASRRGQGTYEQYF

V gene: TRBV7-3
clone size: -
J gene: TRBJ2-3
D gene: -
CDR3 length: 13
CDR3 DNA: TGTGCCAGCAGCACAGGTCTCACAGATACGCAGTATTTT
CDR3 protein: CASSTGLTDTQYF

V gene: TRBV6-5
clone size: -
J gene: TRBJ2-3
D gene: -
CDR3 length: 11
CDR3 DNA: TGTGCCAGCAGTTACAGGGGCGAGCAGTATTTT
CDR3 protein: CASSYRGEQYF

V gene: TRBV7-9
clone size: -
J gene: TRBJ1-2
D gene: -
CDR3 length: 15
CDR3 DNA: TGTGCCAGCAGCTTAGGAGTAAGACAGGCTCCTGGCTACACCTTC
CDR3 protein: CASSLGVRQAPGYTF

V gene: TRBV7-2
clone size: -
J gene: TRBJ1-3
D gene: -
CDR3 length: 15
CDR3 DNA: TGTGCCAGCAGCTTAGCGCCGGGCTCTGGAAACACCATATATTTT
CDR3 protein: CASSLAPGSGNTIYF

V gene: TRBV6-6
clone size: -
J gene: TRBJ2-1
D gene: TRBD2
CDR3 length: 20
CDR3 DNA: TGTGCCAGCAGCATTCTTAGCGGGGGGGCGGGATACGAGTTTTACAATGAGCAGTTCTTC
CDR3 protein: CASSILSGGAGYEFYNEQFF

V gene: TRBV18
clone size: -
J gene: TRBJ2-3
D gene: -
CDR3 length: 17
CDR3 DNA: TGTGCCAGCTCACCACGGGGTAGCGGCTTGGAGGCAGATACGCAGTATTTT
CDR3 protein: CASSPRGSGLEADTQYF

V gene: TRBV5-1
clone size: -
J gene: TRBJ2-1
D gene: TRBD1
CDR3 length: 16
CDR3 DNA: TGCGCCAGCAGCATAGGACAGGGGGCCTCCTACAATGAGCAGTTCTTC
CDR3 protein: CASSIGQGASYNEQFF

V gene: TRBV29-1
clone size: -
J gene: TRBJ1-2
D gene: -
CDR3 length: 13
CDR3 DNA: TGCAGCGTTGGCGGGGTGGGGAACTATGGCTACACCTTC
CDR3 protein: CSVGGVGNYGYTF

V gene: TRBV28
clone size: -
J gene: TRBJ1-2
D gene: -
CDR3 length: 12
CDR3 DNA: TGTGCCAGCAATTATTTAAACTATGGCTACACCTTC
CDR3 protein: CASNYLNYGYTF

V gene: TRBV6-1
clone size: -
J gene: TRBJ1-3
D gene: -
CDR3 length: 14
CDR3 DNA: TGTGCCAGCAGCTATTTTAGCTCTGGAAACACCATATATTTT
CDR3 protein: CASSYFSSGNTIYF

V gene: TRBV27
clone size: -
J gene: TRBJ2-3
D gene: -
CDR3 length: 16
CDR3 DNA: TGTGCCAGCAGTCCAGGAGGCAGGAGACTCACAGATACGCAGTATTTT
CDR3 protein: CASSPGGRRLTDTQYF

V gene: TRBV4-3
clone size: -
J gene: TRBJ2-2
D gene: -
CDR3 length: 18
CDR3 DNA: TGCGCCAGCAGCCAAGATGAGGGCAGGAAGACTACCACAGGGGAGCTGTTTTTT
CDR3 protein: CASSQDEGRKTTTGELFF

V gene: TRBV6-2/TRBV6-3
clone size: -
J gene: TRBJ1-5
D gene: -
CDR3 length: 19
CDR3 DNA: TGTGCCAGCAGTTACGAGATCTTGCAAGGCGGGGACCACAATCAGCCCCAGCATTTT
CDR3 protein: CASSYEILQGGDHNQPQHF

V gene: TRBV28
clone size: once
J gene: TRBJ2-1
D gene: TRBD1
CDR3 length: 15
CDR3 DNA: TGTGCCAGCAGTCTCCTAGGGACAGGTTACAATGAGCAGTTCTTC
CDR3 protein: CASSLLGTGYNEQFF

V gene: TRBV11-2
clone size: -
J gene: TRBJ2-7
D gene: TRBD1
CDR3 length: 15
CDR3 DNA: TGTGCCAGCAGCTTAAAAGGGACAGGGTTGTACGAGCAGTACTTC
CDR3 protein: CASSLKGTGLYEQYF

V gene: TRBV2
clone size: -
J gene: TRBJ1-6
D gene: TRBD1
CDR3 length: 15
CDR3 DNA: TGTGCCAGAACCGACGCGGGACAGTATAATTCACCCCTCCACTTT
CDR3 protein: CARTDAGQYNSPLHF

V gene: TRBV7-2
clone size: -
J gene: TRBJ1-2
D gene: -
CDR3 length: 14
CDR3 DNA: TGTGCCAGCAGCTTAGAAGCTGCTAACTATGGCTACACCTTC
CDR3 protein: CASSLEAANYGYTF

V gene: TRBV7-2
clone size: -
J gene: TRBJ2-7
D gene: -
CDR3 length: 16
CDR3 DNA: TGTGCCAGCAGCTTAGCGCCCGCTAGCGTTCGTAACGAGCAGTACTTC
CDR3 protein: CASSLAPASVRNEQYF

V gene: TRBV7-2
clone size: -
J gene: TRBJ2-7
D gene: -
CDR3 length: 13
CDR3 DNA: TGTGCCAGCAGCTTAGTGCGAGGGTCCGAGCAGTACTTC
CDR3 protein: CASSLVRGSEQYF

V gene: TRBV14
clone size: -
J gene: TRBJ2-1
D gene: -
CDR3 length: 14
CDR3 DNA: TGTGCCAGCAGCCAAGTCCTCCTCTACAATGAGCAGTTCTTC
CDR3 protein: CASSQVLLYNEQFF

V gene: TRBV11-3
clone size: -
J gene: TRBJ1-3
D gene: -
CDR3 length: 17
CDR3 DNA: TGTGCCAGCAGCTTATGGGGGCCCCTAGTCTCTGGAAACACCATATATTTT
CDR3 protein: CASSLWGPLVSGNTIYF

V gene: TRBV9
clone size: once
J gene: TRBJ2-7
D gene: -
CDR3 length: 14
CDR3 DNA: TGTGCCAGCAGCGTAGCCCAGGTTTCTTACGAGCAGTACTTC
CDR3 protein: CASSVAQVSYEQYF

V gene: TRBV2
clone size: few
J gene: TRBJ1-1
D gene: TRBD1
CDR3 length: 13
CDR3 DNA: TGTGCCAGCGGGACAGGGCCGAACACTGAAGCTTTCTTT
CDR3 protein: CASGTGPNTEAFF

V gene: TRBV18
clone size: -
J gene: TRBJ2-7
D gene: TRBD2
CDR3 length: 14
CDR3 DNA: TGTGCCAGCTCACAGGCTAGCGGCACCTACGAGCAGTACTTC
CDR3 protein: CASSQASGTYEQYF